Listed below are T cell receptor beta chains from one sample, sequenced in a study of T cell changes during pregnancy in multiple sclerosis. TCRdb's table, derived via immunoSEQ multiplex PCR, lists solely in-frame clones and lacks some. The sample consists of 45,000 to 70,000 clones, about 90% of them appearing once. The sequencing used CD4+ T cells from peripheral blood mononuclear cells, collected after pregnancy. The source is a female donor with multiple sclerosis, enrolled in a pregnancy study. Both conserved end residues are part of each CDR3. Fields, in order: clone size, J gene, D gene, V gene, CDR3 protein. D genes are given only for firm matches. The size of a clone is reported for some rows only, either as once, few or many, or as a class for expanded clones.

clone size: .
J gene: TRBJ1-1
D gene: .
V gene: TRBV7-6
CDR3 protein: CASSLTGNTEAFF

clone size: .
J gene: TRBJ2-2
D gene: .
V gene: TRBV7-2
CDR3 protein: CASSLVEGGELFF

clone size: few
J gene: TRBJ1-2
D gene: TRBD1
V gene: TRBV19
CDR3 protein: CASSPAPTGGAEGYTF

clone size: .
J gene: TRBJ2-7
D gene: TRBD1
V gene: TRBV10-3
CDR3 protein: CAIRRQGAHDEQYF

clone size: .
J gene: TRBJ1-1
D gene: TRBD1
V gene: TRBV29-1
CDR3 protein: CSVRDSANTEAFF

clone size: .
J gene: TRBJ1-5
D gene: .
V gene: TRBV19
CDR3 protein: CASSIAVPSNQPQHF

clone size: .
J gene: TRBJ2-2
D gene: .
V gene: TRBV5-4
CDR3 protein: CASSYSIRNTGELFF

clone size: .
J gene: TRBJ1-2
D gene: .
V gene: TRBV19
CDR3 protein: CASSNPGDSHYGYTF

clone size: .
J gene: TRBJ1-6
D gene: .
V gene: TRBV10-3
CDR3 protein: CAIRQLGLVNSPLHF

clone size: .
J gene: TRBJ2-7
D gene: TRBD1
V gene: TRBV6-1
CDR3 protein: CASRGDSYEQYF

clone size: once
J gene: TRBJ2-1
D gene: .
V gene: TRBV29-1
CDR3 protein: CSVAGKVSYNEQFF

clone size: .
J gene: TRBJ2-1
D gene: .
V gene: TRBV7-3
CDR3 protein: CASSSGAANEQFF

clone size: .
J gene: TRBJ1-2
D gene: .
V gene: TRBV30
CDR3 protein: CAWSVGGGSYGYTF

clone size: .
J gene: TRBJ2-7
D gene: TRBD1
V gene: TRBV7-2
CDR3 protein: CASSLGDREREQYF

clone size: .
J gene: TRBJ1-5
D gene: TRBD1
V gene: TRBV23-1
CDR3 protein: CARWQGALGQPQHF

clone size: .
J gene: TRBJ2-7
D gene: .
V gene: TRBV10-3
CDR3 protein: CATKTVYEQYF

clone size: .
J gene: TRBJ1-1
D gene: TRBD1
V gene: TRBV18
CDR3 protein: CASSYSFTGGPTEAFF

clone size: .
J gene: TRBJ2-1
D gene: .
V gene: TRBV5-4
CDR3 protein: CASSLVGGNEQFF

clone size: .
J gene: TRBJ1-2
D gene: .
V gene: TRBV18
CDR3 protein: CASSPPERYGYTF

clone size: .
J gene: TRBJ1-3
D gene: .
V gene: TRBV7-6
CDR3 protein: CASSLESRGNTIYF

clone size: .
J gene: TRBJ2-2
D gene: TRBD2
V gene: TRBV7-9
CDR3 protein: CASSSPTSGGITGELFF

clone size: .
J gene: TRBJ2-7
D gene: .
V gene: TRBV27
CDR3 protein: CASSLISSYEQYF

clone size: once
J gene: TRBJ2-1
D gene: .
V gene: TRBV5-1
CDR3 protein: CASSWSGTSSYNEQFF

clone size: .
J gene: TRBJ1-2
D gene: TRBD1
V gene: TRBV27
CDR3 protein: CASRQGEFGGYTF

clone size: once
J gene: TRBJ2-7
D gene: .
V gene: TRBV30
CDR3 protein: CAWSKGGTSYEQYF

clone size: .
J gene: TRBJ2-7
D gene: .
V gene: TRBV5-1
CDR3 protein: CASSSPGERTRTYEQYF

clone size: .
J gene: TRBJ1-1
D gene: .
V gene: TRBV19
CDR3 protein: CASSIVQQHTEAFF

clone size: .
J gene: TRBJ1-2
D gene: TRBD1
V gene: TRBV9
CDR3 protein: CASSPSLNRGRDYGYTF

clone size: .
J gene: TRBJ2-2
D gene: .
V gene: TRBV7-9
CDR3 protein: CASSPYTGELFF

clone size: .
J gene: TRBJ2-5
D gene: TRBD2
V gene: TRBV27
CDR3 protein: CASSLSASGGQETQYF

clone size: .
J gene: TRBJ2-3
D gene: TRBD2
V gene: TRBV5-8
CDR3 protein: CASRLRGGADTQYF

clone size: medium-sized
J gene: TRBJ1-2
D gene: .
V gene: TRBV19
CDR3 protein: CASSDSGGHYGYTF

clone size: .
J gene: TRBJ2-3
D gene: .
V gene: TRBV7-2
CDR3 protein: CASSFRLSDTQYF

clone size: .
J gene: TRBJ2-1
D gene: TRBD2
V gene: TRBV2
CDR3 protein: CASIRTSGGGEQFF

clone size: .
J gene: TRBJ2-7
D gene: TRBD1
V gene: TRBV6-5
CDR3 protein: CASSLRDSYYEQYF

clone size: .
J gene: TRBJ2-7
D gene: .
V gene: TRBV4-3
CDR3 protein: CASSQDPVGDGKPYEQYF

clone size: .
J gene: TRBJ1-5
D gene: .
V gene: TRBV7-2
CDR3 protein: CASSLIDNQPQHF